This T cell receptor (beta chain) stems from a study of blood T cell repertoires in COVID-19. Study context: The origin of the acute and convalescent COVID-19 samples was the United States, Italy and Spain. In each case, the material was cDNA or gDNA derived from T cells, B-cell-depleted T cells, or PBMCs.

In the authors' workflow: Reference gene primer amplification yielded estimated nucleated cell counts. TCRdb's table, derived via immunoSEQ multiplex PCR, lists solely in-frame clones and lacks some. V and J calls and clone size are given by that table; D and trimming were obtained from the DNA. The sample includes more than 40,000 clones, 86% of them seen just once. V was shortened by 5 bases and J by 6 bases, with 22 bases between the two germline ends. Per germline, CDR1 GTSNPN and CDR2 SVGIG (reference sequence). There are 15 residues in the CDR3. Sample: peripheral blood. The clonotype comes from a man aged 60-69 years with active or convalescent COVID-19. The genes are TRBV30 and TRBJ1-2; unclear D gene. The CDR3 spells CAWGPPRGRKDGYTF. In DNA, the CDR3 is TGTGCCTGGGGCCCCCCCAGAGGGAGGAAGGATGGCTACACCTTC. The entire variable domain, with the rest obtained from reference TRBV30 and TRBJ1-2, is as follows: SQTIHQWPATLVQPVGSPLSLECTVEGTSNPNLYWYRQAAGRGLQLLFYSVGIGQISSEVPQNLSASRPQDRQFILSSKKLLLSDSGFYLCAWGPPRGRKDGYTFGSGTRLTVV.